These T cell receptor beta chains were read from a single sample in a study of cytomegalovirus exposure and HLA in healthy donors. Sequenced by immunoSEQ multiplex PCR; TCRdb stores in-frame clones only, minus some. The sample has 140,000 to 150,000 clones; 70% to 80% are singletons. The source material was PBMCs. These receptors all come from a woman under 30 in good health and CMV-seropositive. Each CDR3 is given with its conserved first and last residue. The D gene is left open where the match is weak. Some rows mark clone size as missing; the rest say once, few, many or name a class of expanded clone.

abundance,len,v_gene,d_gene,j_gene,CDR3aa,CDR3nt
NA,16,TRBV5-3,TRBD1,TRBJ2-7,CARSQWGQDLPYEQYF,TGTGCCAGAAGCCAGTGGGGACAGGACCTCCCCTACGAGCAGTACTTC
NA,16,TRBV7-2,NA,TRBJ1-1,CASSPDRGISRTEAFF,TGTGCCAGCAGCCCCGACAGAGGAATATCGAGGACTGAAGCTTTCTTT
NA,13,TRBV10-1,NA,TRBJ2-7,CASSPTITSEQYF,TGCGCCAGCAGTCCCACCATAACATCCGAGCAGTACTTC
NA,15,TRBV5-1,TRBD1,TRBJ2-7,CASSLVVGGPNEQYF,TGCGCCAGCAGCTTGGTGGTAGGGGGCCCGAACGAGCAGTACTTC
NA,13,TRBV30,NA,TRBJ1-1,CAWSVGGSSGAFF,TGTGCCTGGAGTGTAGGCGGCTCCAGTGGAGCTTTCTTT
NA,18,TRBV4-1,TRBD2,TRBJ2-7,CASSQDPSGGQISYEQYF,TGCGCCAGCAGCCAAGATCCTAGCGGGGGGCAAATCTCCTACGAGCAGTACTTC
NA,16,TRBV6-6,TRBD2,TRBJ2-3,CASSYSLAGRTDTQYF,TGTGCCAGCAGTTACAGTCTAGCGGGGCGGACAGATACGCAGTATTTT
NA,14,TRBV5-4,TRBD1,TRBJ1-6,CASSQGDMNSPLHF,TGTGCCAGCAGTCAGGGGGATATGAATTCACCCCTCCACTTT
NA,15,TRBV28,NA,TRBJ1-5,CASSPWRLSNQPQHF,TGTGCCAGCAGTCCCTGGCGGTTGAGCAATCAGCCCCAGCATTTT
NA,14,TRBV5-4,NA,TRBJ1-2,CASSFLQGGYGYTF,TGTGCCAGCAGCTTTTTACAGGGAGGGTATGGCTACACCTTC
NA,15,TRBV5-6,NA,TRBJ1-1,CASSLYGGLNTEAFF,TGTGCCAGCAGCTTGTACGGGGGATTGAACACTGAAGCTTTCTTT
NA,15,TRBV6-5,TRBD1,TRBJ1-4,CASRKNRGRGEKLFF,TGTGCCAGCAGGAAAAACAGGGGGCGGGGTGAAAAACTGTTTTTT
NA,14,TRBV6-1,NA,TRBJ1-5,CASRLTGKGQPQHF,TGTGCCAGCAGGCTTACAGGGAAAGGTCAGCCCCAGCATTTT
NA,14,TRBV6-1,TRBD1,TRBJ2-2,CASSGSQGARELFF,TGTGCCAGCAGTGGCTCACAGGGGGCCCGGGAGCTGTTTTTT
NA,16,TRBV7-2,TRBD2,TRBJ2-1,CASSLGSGGLYNEQFF,TGTGCCAGCAGCTTAGGGAGCGGGGGACTATACAATGAGCAGTTCTTC
once,14,TRBV5-4,TRBD2,TRBJ2-7,CASSIAGGRYEQYF,TGTGCCAGCAGCATCGCGGGGGGGCGATACGAGCAGTACTTC
NA,19,TRBV15,TRBD2,TRBJ2-3,CATSRSRGASGASTDTQYF,TGTGCCACCAGCAGAAGTCGTGGGGCGAGCGGGGCTAGCACAGATACGCAGTATTTT
NA,13,TRBV7-9,NA,TRBJ1-4,CARSQGEDEKLFF,TGTGCCCGGTCACAGGGTGAGGATGAAAAACTGTTTTTT
once,15,TRBV6-1,NA,TRBJ1-2,CASSEYGGPDYGYTF,TGTGCCAGCAGTGAATACGGGGGGCCGGACTATGGCTACACCTTC
NA,15,TRBV6-1,NA,TRBJ1-2,CASSVSGVENYGYTF,TGTGCCAGCAGTGTGTCAGGGGTAGAGAACTATGGCTACACCTTC
NA,15,TRBV4-3,NA,TRBJ1-2,CASSQVETVNYGYTF,TGCGCCAGCAGCCAAGTAGAGACAGTTAACTATGGCTACACCTTC
NA,16,TRBV7-9,TRBD1,TRBJ2-2,CASSLVAGGSTGELFF,TGTGCCAGCAGCTTAGTCGCAGGGGGCAGCACCGGGGAGCTGTTTTTT
few,16,TRBV6-1,TRBD1,TRBJ2-2,CASSGRDRGRTGELFF,TGTGCCAGCAGTGGCAGGGACAGGGGGCGAACCGGGGAGCTGTTTTTT
NA,14,TRBV6-6,NA,TRBJ1-4,CASRSTGSNEKLFF,TGTGCCAGCAGGTCGACAGGTTCTAATGAAAAACTGTTTTTT
NA,13,TRBV6-1,NA,TRBJ2-5,CASSGQFAETQYF,TGTGCCAGCAGTGGACAGTTCGCGGAGACCCAGTACTTC